Listed here are 15 T cell receptor beta chains from one sample, sequenced in a study of beta chain features in type 1 diabetes. Expressed TCRB transcripts were sequenced, since all the RNA that had been isolated was reverse transcribed. Data came from immunoSEQ multiplex PCR; TCRdb stores just in-frame clones and leaves some out. The top ten clones hold 0.023% of a sample with 900,000 or so clones, 15% to 20% of them seen once. Material for sequencing was naive CD4+ T cells from blood. The receptors come from a woman under 30 in good health.

This chain joins TRBV19 and TRBJ2-1, with a possible D match to TRBD1 (6 bases). CDR3 length equals 15 residues. From germline, CDR1 is LNHDA and CDR2 SQIVND (reference sequence). The V and J ends lost 5 bases and 7 bases respectively, with 18 bases between them. The CDR3 coding sequence is TGTGCCAGTAGTGCAACAGGGTTATATTTGAATGAGCAGTTCTTC. Amino acids: CASSATGLYLNEQFF. The variable domain in full, with the rest retrieved from reference TRBV19 and TRBJ2-1, is DGGITQSPKYLFRKEGQNVTLSCEQNLNHDAMYWYRQDPGQGLRLIYYSQIVNDFQKGDIAEGYSVSREKKESFPLTVTSAQKNPTAFYLCASSATGLYLNEQFFGPGTRLTVL.

The rearrangement links TRBV29-1 to TRBJ2-1; D not resolved. Per germline, CDR1 SQVTM and CDR2 ANQGSEA. V was clipped by 1 base and J by 5 bases, with 12 bases between them. The CDR3 contains 14 residues. The CDR3 reads CSVEGPILDNEQFF. CDR3 DNA sequence: TGCAGCGTTGAAGGCCCTATACTTGACAATGAGCAGTTCTTC.

The rearrangement links TRBV2 to TRBJ2-2, with TRBD2 matching 12 bases. CDR1 is SNHLY and CDR2 is FYNNEI in the germline V gene. This CDR3 region has 16 residues. The trim removed 4 bases at V and 6 bases at J, leaving 6 bases unmatched. The CDR3 coding sequence is TGTGCCAGCAGTGGAGGGACTAGCGGGTTCCCCGGGGAGCTGTTTTTT. It yields the protein CASSGGTSGFPGELFF.

The chain carries TRBV7-2 and TRBJ2-1; 10 bases match TRBD1. The CDR3 sequence is 16 residues long. Trimming at V came to 2 bases and at J to 7 bases, leaving 8 bases not matched to a gene. Germline V lookup: CDR1 SGHTA, CDR2 FQGNSA. CDR3 loop: CASSLLSGTGANEQFF. DNA for the CDR3: TGTGCCAGCAGCTTATTATCCGGGACAGGGGCGAATGAGCAGTTCTTC.

Concerning this clone itself: The same CDR3 arises from other DNA sequences in this sample as well. The chain couples TRBV6-5 to TRBJ2-5; 10 positions match TRBD2. CDR3 length: 15 amino acids. After removal of 4 bases from V and 3 bases from J, the junction contained 5 bases not matched to a gene. From germline, CDR1 is MNHEY and CDR2 SVGAGI. CDR3 DNA: TGTGCCAGCAGTTCCTGGACTAGCGGTAAAGAGACCCAGTACTTC. It encodes CASSSWTSGKETQYF.

This clone was found a few times. The chain links TRBV7-2 to TRBJ2-4; D is unclear. V dropped 4 bases and J dropped 0 bases, with 16 bases sitting between them. Germline-derived CDR1 and CDR2 are SGHTA and FQGNSA. This CDR3 spans 17 amino acids. CDR3 protein: CASSSLGSYLAKNIQYF. Written as DNA, the CDR3 is TGTGCCAGCAGCTCCCTAGGGTCTTACCTAGCCAAAAACATTCAGTACTTC.

This clone was seen a handful of times. The J gene is TRBJ1-1, the V gene TRBV7-9, with D possibly TRBD1 on 5 matching bases. Between the trimmed V and J ends, which lost 2 bases and 5 bases, there was a span of 12 bases. The CDR3 consists of 14 residues. Germline V gives CDR1 SEHNR, CDR2 FQNEAQ (reference sequence). Here the CDR3 DNA reads TGTGCCAGCAGCTTATTACCGCGGGGGACTGAAGCTTTCTTT. It specifies CASSLLPRGTEAFF.

This chain connects TRBV28 to TRBJ2-5; possibly TRBD1 for D (5 bases). This CDR3 has 13 amino acids. Germline V gives CDR1 MDHEN, CDR2 SYDVKM. V lost 6 bases, J lost 4 bases, and 12 bases lay in between. The CDR3 DNA sequence: TGTGCCAGCAGACCCCAGGGTGGAGAGACCCAGTACTTC. It translates to CASRPQGGETQYF.

This clone showed up just a few times. The CDR3 DNA is TGTGCCAGCAGAAAAAAACAGGGGGCGCGGAACACTGAAGCTTTCTTT. This translates into CASRKKQGARNTEAFF. The chain joins TRBV5-8 to TRBJ1-1; 9 nucleotides match TRBD1. With V trimmed by 5 bases and J by 1 base, 9 bases remained unmatched. The germline gives CDR1 SGHTS, CDR2 YDEGEE. CDR3 length: 16 amino acids. Looking up the rest from reference TRBV5-8 and TRBJ1-1 gives the full variable domain: EAGVTQSPTHLIKTRGQQATLRCSPISGHTSVYWYQQALGLGLQFLLWYDEGEERNRGNFPPRFSGRQFPNYSSELNVNALELEDSALYLCASRKKQGARNTEAFFGQGTRLTVV.

This clone was seen more than once but under ten times. This chain connects TRBV4-1 to TRBJ1-5; weak D call: TRBD1 (6 bases). The germline gives CDR1 MGHRA, CDR2 YSYEKL. The germline V and J ends were trimmed by 1 base and 4 bases, with 8 bases remaining between them. CDR3 length: 14 residues. The CDR3 nucleotides are TGCGCCAGCAGCCAAGGGACAGCGAATCAGCCCCAGCATTTT. Residues: CASSQGTANQPQHF.

This rearrangement joins TRBV20-1 to TRBJ2-1; D unresolved. Germline V gene data show CDR1 as DFQATT and CDR2 as SNEGSKA (reference sequence). The CDR3 sequence is 11 residues long. V was pared by 7 bases and J by 4 bases, with 8 bases between. This chain's CDR3 is CSGAWYNEQFF. CDR3 DNA sequence: TGCAGTGGGGCGTGGTACAATGAGCAGTTCTTC.

This chain links TRBV9 with TRBJ2-3; D gene uncertain. Germline assignment: CDR1 SGDLS and CDR2 YYNGEE. The CDR3 runs to 15 residues. V was trimmed by 3 bases and J by 2 bases, leaving 13 bases between them. CDR3 sequence (DNA): TGTGCCAGCAGCGCTCACCCAACTGACACAGATACGCAGTATTTT. This gives the protein CASSAHPTDTDTQYF.

The sample holds a few counts of this clone. The sample holds other DNA sequences that translate to the same CDR3. V usage is TRBV18 and J usage is TRBJ2-2; maybe TRBD1 (5 bases). Trimming pared 3 bases from V and 7 bases from J, leaving 12 bases between. CDR1 and CDR2 from the germline V gene are KGHSH and LQKENI. The CDR3 loop spans 14 amino acids. The CDR3 sequence is CASSPWQGVGELFF. The CDR3 DNA reads as TGTGCCAGCTCACCTTGGCAGGGCGTCGGGGAGCTGTTTTTT.

This clone was seen a handful of times. The V and J genes are TRBV7-3 and TRBJ2-1, with 8 bases aligning to TRBD2. Germline-derived CDR1 and CDR2 are SGHTA and FQGTGA. The CDR3 consists of 16 residues. The V and J ends lost 2 bases and 4 bases, in that order; junction bases with no gene match: 7. CDR3 sequence (DNA): TGTGCCAGCAGCTTACAGGCGGCGGGAGGTTACAATGAGCAGTTCTTC. This codes for CASSLQAAGGYNEQFF.

In DNA form, the CDR3 reads TGTGCCACCAGCAGAGGTGACAGGCGGTACGAGCAGTACTTC. It specifies CATSRGDRRYEQYF. This chain uses TRBV15 with TRBJ2-7; a weak D match, TRBD1 (6 bases). This CDR3 has 14 amino acids. Germline V gene lookup returns CDR1 LNHNV and CDR2 YYDKDF (reference sequence). Trimming shortened V by 1 base and J by 4 bases, and 11 bases separated the two germline ends.